These 7 T cell receptor beta chains originate from one sample sequenced in a study of pediatric ulcerative colitis. During colonoscopy, one to two rectal pinch biopsies were collected. Libraries were prepared by immunoSEQ multiplex PCR; TCRdb keeps only in-frame clonotypes and omits some of them. The profile covers 15,000 to 20,000 clones, with 80% appearing a single time and around 6.9% taken by the ten largest. The specimen sequenced was gut tissue. These TCRs come from a boy aged 5 to 17 who was a control in a study of pediatric ulcerative colitis.

The J gene is TRBJ2-7, the V gene TRBV7-2, with TRBD2 matching over 11 bases. Germline loops: CDR1 SGHTA, CDR2 FQGNSA. This CDR3 has 17 residues. V lost 5 bases and J lost 3; bases outside the gene matches: 12. The CDR3 DNA reads TGTGCCAGCAGCCCTCACCCCCTAGCGGGGGGCGTCTACGAGCAGTACTTC. Encoded protein: CASSPHPLAGGVYEQYF. Drawing the rest from reference TRBV7-2 and TRBJ2-7, the complete variable domain is GAGVSQSPSNKVTEKGKDVELRCDPISGHTALYWYRQSLGQGLEFLIYFQGNSAPDKSGLPSDRFSAERTGGSVSTLTIQRTQQEDSAVYLCASSPHPLAGGVYEQYFGPGTRLTVT.

V usage is TRBV9 and J usage is TRBJ1-2, with TRBD1 matching over 9 bases. This CDR3 is built from 16 residues. With V trimmed by 2 bases and J by 2 bases, 7 bases remained unmatched. In germline, CDR1 is SGDLS, CDR2 YYNGEE. CDR3 amino acids: CASSVGTGKGNYGYTF. Here the CDR3 DNA reads TGTGCCAGCAGCGTGGGGACAGGGAAGGGCAACTATGGCTACACCTTC.

In this sample, this clone turned up a few times. CDR3 nucleotide sequence: TGCGCCAGCAATTCCCAGTGGGAAAACATTCAGTACTTC. Translating it yields CASNSQWENIQYF. The chain joins TRBV5-1 to TRBJ2-4; unclear D gene. CDR1 and CDR2 from the germline V gene are SGHRS and YFSETQ. Trimming took 6 bases from V and 5 from J, leaving 12 bases between them. The CDR3 contains 13 residues. The complete variable domain, with remaining parts taken from reference TRBV5-1 and TRBJ2-4, reads KAGVTQTPRYLIKTRGQQVTLSCSPISGHRSVSWYQQTPGQGLQFLFEYFSETQRNKGNFPGRFSGRQFSNSRSEMNVSTLELGDSALYLCASNSQWENIQYFGAGTRLSVL.

This chain links TRBV30 with TRBJ2-2; tentatively, D is TRBD2 (5 bases). This CDR3 spans 14 amino acids. Trimming removed 3 bases at V and 7 bases at J, with 15 bases between. Per germline, CDR1 GTSNPN and CDR2 SVGIG (reference sequence). For the CDR3, the DNA is TGTGCCTGGAGCGGCGGGCCTCGGCGCGGGGAGCTGTTTTTT. This encodes CAWSGGPRRGELFF.

The chain is built from TRBV2 and TRBJ1-1; no clear D gene. Trimming cost V 6 bases and J 3 bases, with 5 bases left between them. There are 11 residues in the CDR3. Germline V gene data show CDR1 as SNHLY and CDR2 as FYNNEI. The CDR3 nucleotides are TGTGCCAGCAGCTACGACACTGAAGCTTTCTTT. It specifies CASSYDTEAFF.

V usage is TRBV5-1 and J usage is TRBJ2-1; D might be TRBD1 (7 bases). Germline lookup yields CDR1 SGHRS and CDR2 YFSETQ. The CDR3 runs 16 residues. Trimming cost V 2 bases and J 9 bases, with 21 bases left between them. CDR3 in DNA: TGCGCCAGCAGCTTCGGGGGAACAGGGGCCTTGGGTGAGCAGTTCTTC. This gives the protein CASSFGGTGALGEQFF.

The genes are TRBV20-1 and TRBJ2-1; 7 nucleotides align to TRBD1. V was pared by 3 bases and J by 10 bases, with 3 bases of the junction left unmatched. The germline V gene encodes CDR1 DFQATT and CDR2 SNEGSKA (reference sequence). The CDR3 covers 11 residues. In DNA, the CDR3 is TGCAGTGCTAGGAAGGGGGCAGAGCAGTTCTTC. Encoded protein: CSARKGAEQFF.